The rows below give T cell receptor beta chains drawn from one sample of a study of T cell responses to AZD1222 COVID-19 vaccine. TCRdb's table, derived via immunoSEQ multiplex PCR, lists solely in-frame clones and lacks some. The repertoire holds 75,000 to 90,000 clones, with 70% to 90% as singletons. The material was peripheral blood, obtained on day 0 of AZD1222 vaccination. The receptors come from an adult in good health. Both conserved end residues are part of each CDR3.

>TRBV5-1
CASRAGTDTQYF
>TRBV7-2
CASSLRGGSARGSYEQYF
>TRBV6-1
CASSDWGEVYEQYF
>TRBV7-2
CASSTPGLEQYF
>TRBV6-2/TRBV6-3
CASSYSVRGRSMNTEAFF
>TRBV27
CASRVMGRPYGYTF
>TRBV14
CASSKGAGEDYGYTF
>TRBV7-8
CASSPGQGRDEQYF
>TRBV5-1
CASSPDSSYGYTF
>TRBV5-1
CASRGPIGGPNTGELFF
>TRBV9
CASSVEVATNYGYTF
>TRBV5-1
CASSQQEKNTEAFF
>TRBV4-3
CASSQEVRGQYEQYF